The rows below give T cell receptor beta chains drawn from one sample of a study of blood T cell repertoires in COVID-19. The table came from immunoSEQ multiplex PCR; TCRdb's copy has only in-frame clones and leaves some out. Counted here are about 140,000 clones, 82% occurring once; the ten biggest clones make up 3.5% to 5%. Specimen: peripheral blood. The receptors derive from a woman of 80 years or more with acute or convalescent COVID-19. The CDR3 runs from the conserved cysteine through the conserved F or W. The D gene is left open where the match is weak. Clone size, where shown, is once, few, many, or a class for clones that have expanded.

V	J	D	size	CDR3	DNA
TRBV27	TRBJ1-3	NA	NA	CASRPHPTGYEAGNTIYF	TGTGCCAGCAGACCTCACCCCACAGGGTATGAGGCTGGAAACACCATATATTTT
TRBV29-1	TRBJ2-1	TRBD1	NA	CSVGKLGTGQFF	TGCAGCGTCGGCAAGCTCGGGACAGGGCAGTTCTTC
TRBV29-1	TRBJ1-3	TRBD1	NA	CSVDEGQAGNTIYF	TGCAGCGTAGACGAGGGACAGGCCGGAAACACCATATATTTT
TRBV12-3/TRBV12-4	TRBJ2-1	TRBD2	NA	CASTHSGIEQFF	TGTGCCAGCACCCATAGCGGGATTGAGCAGTTCTTC
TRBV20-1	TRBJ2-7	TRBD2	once	CSASRGDYLNLF	TGCAGTGCTAGTCGAGGGGACTACCTAAATCTATTC
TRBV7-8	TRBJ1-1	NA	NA	CASSLAIRGFGHTEAFF	TGTGCCAGCAGCTTAGCGATCAGGGGATTTGGTCACACTGAAGCTTTCTTT
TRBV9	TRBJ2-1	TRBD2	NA	CASSLGGAGEQFF	TGTGCCAGCAGCCTCGGGGGGGCTGGTGAGCAGTTCTTC
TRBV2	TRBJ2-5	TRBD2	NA	CASSPGPGGETQYF	TGTGCCAGCAGCCCCGGACCGGGGGGAGAGACCCAGTACTTC
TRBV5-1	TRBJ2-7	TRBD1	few	CASSSSGTGAYEQYF	TGCGCCAGCAGCTCCTCCGGGACAGGGGCCTACGAGCAGTACTTC
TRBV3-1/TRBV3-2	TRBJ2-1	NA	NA	CASSLTGNEQFF	TGTGCCAGCAGCCTGACAGGCAATGAGCAGTTCTTC
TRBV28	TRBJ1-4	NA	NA	CASAWGESEKLFF	TGTGCCAGCGCGTGGGGCGAGAGTGAAAAACTGTTTTTT
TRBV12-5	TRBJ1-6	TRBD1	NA	CASGPLDRGLDSDNSPLHF	TGTGCTAGTGGTCCCCTGGACAGGGGGCTGGATTCGGATAATTCACCCCTCCACTTT
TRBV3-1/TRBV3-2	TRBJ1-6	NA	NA	CASSPLKGSPLHF	TGTGCCAGCAGCCCCCTTAAGGGGTCACCCCTCCACTTT
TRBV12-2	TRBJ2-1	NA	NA	CASRAAAAILNEQFF	TGTGCAAGTCGCGCCGCAGCGGCGATCCTCAATGAGCAGTTCTTC
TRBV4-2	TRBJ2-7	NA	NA	CASSQDQGHEQYF	TGTGCCAGCAGCCAAGATCAGGGGCACGAGCAGTACTTC
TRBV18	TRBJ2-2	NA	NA	CASSPQQGHNTGELFF	TGTGCCAGCTCACCGCAGCAGGGTCACAACACCGGGGAGCTGTTTTTT
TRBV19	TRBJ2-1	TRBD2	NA	CASSTIQRLAGGYNEQFF	TGTGCCAGTAGTACAATACAACGACTAGCGGGGGGTTACAATGAGCAGTTCTTC
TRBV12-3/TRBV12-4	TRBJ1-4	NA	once	CASSFFLNEKLFF	TGTGCCAGCAGTTTCTTTCTTAATGAAAAACTGTTTTTT
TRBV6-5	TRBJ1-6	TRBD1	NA	CASSYGTEASPLHF	TGTGCCAGCAGTTACGGGACAGAGGCTTCACCCCTCCACTTT
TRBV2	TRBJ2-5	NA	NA	CASSAGPYQETQYF	TGTGCCAGCAGTGCTGGCCCGTACCAAGAGACCCAGTACTTC
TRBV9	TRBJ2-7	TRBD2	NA	CASSAQPSTSGRRNEQYF	TGTGCCAGCAGCGCCCAACCATCGACTAGCGGGAGAAGGAACGAGCAGTACTTC
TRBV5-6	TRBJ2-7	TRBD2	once	CASSLAGGREQYF	TGTGCCAGCAGCTTGGCGGGGGGGCGCGAGCAGTACTTC
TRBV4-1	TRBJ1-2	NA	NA	CASSQVPFLNYGYTF	TGCGCCAGCAGCCAAGTCCCTTTCCTAAACTATGGCTACACCTTC
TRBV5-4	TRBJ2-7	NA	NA	CASSPSLNYEQYF	TGTGCCAGCAGTCCCAGTCTGAACTACGAGCAGTACTTC
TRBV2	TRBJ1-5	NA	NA	CASSDRVGSQPQHF	TGTGCCAGCAGTGACAGGGTAGGTTCTCAGCCCCAGCATTTT
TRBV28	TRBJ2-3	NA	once	CASSPRGARASDTQYF	TGTGCCAGCAGTCCCCGCGGGGCCAGGGCTTCAGATACGCAGTATTTT
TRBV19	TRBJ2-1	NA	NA	CASSIERVRFF	TGTGCCAGTAGTATAGAACGGGTGAGGTTCTTC
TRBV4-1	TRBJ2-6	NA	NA	CASSPDFLASGANVLTF	TGCGCCAGCAGCCCAGATTTTTTGGCCTCTGGGGCCAACGTCCTGACTTTC
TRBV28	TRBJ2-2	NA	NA	CASRYTGELFF	TGTGCCAGCAGGTATACCGGGGAGCTGTTTTTT
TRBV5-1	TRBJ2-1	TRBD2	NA	CASSNRLGVAGVWMSEQFF	TGCGCCAGCAGCAACCGACTCGGGGTAGCGGGAGTATGGATGAGTGAGCAGTTCTTC
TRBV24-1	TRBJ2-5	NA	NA	CATSDDTGGGKETQYF	TGTGCCACCAGTGATGATACAGGGGGGGGGAAAGAGACCCAGTACTTC
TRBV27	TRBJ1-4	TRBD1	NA	CASRGQGREKLFF	TGTGCCAGCAGGGGACAGGGGCGCGAAAAACTGTTTTTT
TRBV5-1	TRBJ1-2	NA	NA	CASSSKSRGIYGYTF	TGCGCCAGCAGCTCGAAGTCGCGGGGGATCTATGGCTACACCTTC
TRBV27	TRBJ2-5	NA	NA	CASSQGTASQETQYF	TGTGCCAGCAGCCAGGGGACGGCCAGTCAAGAGACCCAGTACTTC
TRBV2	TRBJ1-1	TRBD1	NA	CASRRQGAGTEAFF	TGTGCCAGCAGGAGACAGGGGGCGGGTACTGAAGCTTTCTTT
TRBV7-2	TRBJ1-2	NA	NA	CASRRDKDYGYTF	TGTGCCAGCCGCCGGGACAAAGACTATGGCTACACCTTC
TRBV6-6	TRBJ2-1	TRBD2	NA	CASTHSLAGGYNEQFF	TGTGCCAGCACTCATTCCCTAGCGGGGGGGTACAATGAGCAGTTCTTC
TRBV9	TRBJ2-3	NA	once	CASSVGLSGTDTQYF	TGTGCCAGCAGCGTAGGACTATCTGGCACAGATACGCAGTATTTT
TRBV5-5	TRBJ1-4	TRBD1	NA	CASSGTGARLEKLFF	TGTGCCAGCAGTGGGACAGGGGCCAGACTTGAAAAACTGTTTTTT
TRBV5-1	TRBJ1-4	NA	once	CASSLQGPYEKLFF	TGCGCCAGCAGCTTACAGGGCCCTTACGAAAAACTGTTTTTT
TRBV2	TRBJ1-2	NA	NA	CATGGADYGYTF	TGTGCCACAGGAGGGGCGGACTATGGCTACACCTTC
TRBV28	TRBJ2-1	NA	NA	CASSPLRSSYNEQFF	TGTGCCAGCAGTCCACTAAGGAGCTCCTACAATGAGCAGTTCTTC